These 25 T cell receptor beta chains came from one sample sequenced in a study of somatic mutations in cytotoxic T cells in rheumatoid arthritis. Libraries were prepared by immunoSEQ multiplex PCR; TCRdb keeps only in-frame clonotypes and omits some of them. The sample lists 13,000 or so clones; more than 60% were seen once. Specimen: CD8+ T cells sorted from blood. These receptors were obtained from an adult with rheumatoid arthritis.

This chain links TRBV29-1 with TRBJ2-2; no clear D gene. V lost 5 bases and J 5 bases, leaving 3 bases between the germline ends. CDR1 is SQVTM and CDR2 is ANQGSEA in the germline V gene. There are 10 residues in the CDR3. The CDR3 region is CSVLTGELFF. CDR3 nucleotide sequence: TGCAGCGTTCTGACCGGGGAGCTGTTTTTT.

The CDR3 nucleotides read TGCGCCAGCAGCTTGGGGGGTCTAGCGGGTTACGGAGATAACGAGCAGTACTTC. Translated, it gives CASSLGGLAGYGDNEQYF. The rearrangement uses TRBV5-1 and TRBJ2-5; 8 nucleotides line up with TRBD2. The J call may be in error: the DNA end matches TRBJ2-7 better. Germline values: CDR1 SGHRS, CDR2 YFSETQ. CDR3 length: 18 residues.

This sequence joins TRBV28 and TRBJ2-7; D gene ambiguous. V dropped 5 bases and J dropped 4 bases, with 15 bases sitting between them. The CDR3 length is 14 residues. Germline CDR1 reads MDHEN; CDR2 reads SYDVKM. Here the CDR3 reads CASSPRPTTYEQYF. CDR3 coding DNA: TGTGCCAGCAGTCCCCGGCCAACGACGTACGAGCAGTACTTC. The complete variable domain, with remaining parts taken from reference TRBV28 and TRBJ2-7, reads DVKVTQSSRYLVKRTGEKVFLECVQDMDHENMFWYRQDPGLGLRLIYFSYDVKMKEKGDIPEGYSVSREKKERFSLILESASTNQTSMYLCASSPRPTTYEQYFGPGTRLTVT.

This clone has a single count. V and J are TRBV2 and TRBJ2-1; D call uncertain. The CDR3 length is 16 residues. Germline CDR1 is SNHLY and CDR2 is FYNNEI. Trimming cost V 3 bases and J 1 base, with 13 bases left between them. The CDR3 protein is CASSDPWVGSYNEQFF. As DNA, the CDR3 is TGTGCCAGCAGTGACCCATGGGTCGGGTCCTACAATGAGCAGTTCTTC.

The chain employs TRBV5-1 and TRBJ2-7; D is ambiguous. The ends were cut back, 6 bases at V and 2 bases at J, with 15 bases in the middle. The CDR3 has 14 residues. Germline V gene data show CDR1 as SGHRS and CDR2 as YFSETQ. The CDR3 DNA reads TGCGCCAGCACGCGAGGAACCGAGCCCTACGAGCAGTACTTC. Amino acid sequence: CASTRGTEPYEQYF.

The chain links TRBV27 to TRBJ1-4; TRBD1 aligns across 7 bases. Germline-derived CDR1 and CDR2 are MNHEY and SMNVEV (reference sequence). V lost 5 bases to trimming and J lost 11 bases; unmatched junction nucleotides: 5. CDR3 length equals 12 residues. The CDR3 DNA is TGTGCCAGCAGTCCCGGACAGGATAAACTGTTTTTT. It is translated as CASSPGQDKLFF.

The genes are TRBV29-1 and TRBJ2-1; no firm D call. The ends were cut back, 6 bases at V and 5 bases at J, with 2 bases in the middle. CDR1 is SQVTM, CDR2 ANQGSEA, per germline. The CDR3 covers 9 residues. The CDR3 sequence is CSVHNEQFF. CDR3 coding DNA: TGCAGCGTCCACAATGAGCAGTTCTTC.

The gene calls are TRBV6-6 and TRBJ2-2; possibly TRBD1 for D (6 bases). The CDR3 extends over 15 amino acids. In germline, CDR1 is MNHNY, CDR2 SVGAGI (reference sequence). V was pared by 4 bases and J by 4 bases, with 13 bases between. CDR3 DNA: TGTGCCAGCAGTTCGGCCGGGACAACCACCGGGGAGCTGTTTTTT. It is translated as CASSSAGTTTGELFF.

The genes are TRBV5-1 and TRBJ2-3; 13 positions match TRBD2. This CDR3 contains 16 residues. Germline CDR1 reads SGHRS; CDR2 reads YFSETQ. The V segment lost 4 bases and the J segment 2 bases; nucleotides outside the gene matches: 4. CDR3 coding DNA: TGCGCCAGCAGCGTGACTAGCGGGGGGCCCACAGATACGCAGTATTTT. Translated: CASSVTSGGPTDTQYF.

The V and J genes are TRBV5-6 and TRBJ1-2; a possible D gene is TRBD1 (5 bases). The germline V gene encodes CDR1 SGHDT and CDR2 YYEEEE. There are 14 residues in the CDR3. V lost 3 bases to trimming and J lost 2 bases, with 11 bases between them. CDR3 sequence reads: CASSYVRGNYGYTF. Here the CDR3 DNA reads TGTGCCAGCAGCTACGTACGGGGCAACTATGGCTACACCTTC.

The CDR3 spells CASTPGGAGGYTF. Here the CDR3 DNA reads TGTGCCAGCACCCCGGGGGGAGCCGGCGGCTACACCTTC. This chain links TRBV28 with TRBJ1-2, with a possible D match to TRBD1 (5 bases). Trimming cost V 7 bases and J 8 bases, with 17 bases left between them. Germline V CDR1 and CDR2: MDHEN, SYDVKM. This CDR3 contains 13 residues.

This rearrangement joins TRBV6-1 to TRBJ1-1; no firm D call. CDR3 length: 14 residues. Germline lookup yields CDR1 MNHNS and CDR2 SASEGT. Trimming took off 0 bases at V and 3 bases at J, with 8 bases between the two ends. DNA of the CDR3: TGTGCCAGCAGTGAAGCACTCGGATACACTGAAGCTTTCTTT. Amino acids: CASSEALGYTEAFF.

The chain combines TRBV30 with TRBJ2-5; 11 nucleotides align to TRBD1. The J call may be incorrect, as the DNA end agrees better with TRBJ2-7. Germline CDR1 is GTSNPN and CDR2 is SVGIG (reference sequence). This CDR3 region has 14 residues. The CDR3 coding sequence is TGTGCCTGGACTGAGGGACAGGGGGCCTACGAGCAGTACTTC. Translated, it gives CAWTEGQGAYEQYF.

V is TRBV9 and J is TRBJ1-1; D is uncertain. Germline-derived CDR1 and CDR2 are SGDLS and YYNGEE. The V end lost 3 bases, the J end lost 4 bases, and 13 bases lay between the germline ends. CDR3 size: 14 residues. CDR3 sequence: CASSAFGGSTEAFF. In nucleotides, the CDR3 is TGTGCCAGCAGCGCCTTTGGAGGGAGCACTGAAGCTTTCTTT.

This clone was detected once. The CDR3 nucleotides read TGTGCCAGCAGCACAAGCTCTAGAGTGAGCTCCTACAATGAGCAGTTCTTC. It yields the protein CASSTSSRVSSYNEQFF. V and J are TRBV9 and TRBJ2-1; no clear D. This CDR3 is built from 17 residues. V lost 4 bases and J 0 bases, leaving 17 bases between the germline ends. Germline V gene lookup returns CDR1 SGDLS and CDR2 YYNGEE.

V and J are TRBV5-1 and TRBJ2-3; D not resolved. The CDR3 is 14 amino acids. Between the trimmed V and J ends, which lost 7 bases and 1 base, there was a span of 13 bases. CDR1 and CDR2 from the germline V gene are SGHRS and YFSETQ. CDR3 region: CASAESGGTDTQYF. Written as DNA, the CDR3 is TGCGCCAGCGCTGAATCAGGAGGCACAGATACGCAGTATTTT.

CDR3 amino acids: CASSPWGGGNNEQFF. In DNA, the CDR3 is TGTGCCAGCAGCCCATGGGGTGGGGGCAACAATGAGCAGTTCTTC. V is TRBV7-3 and J is TRBJ2-1; D is perhaps TRBD1 (6 bases). Germline V gene sequence: CDR1 SGHTA, CDR2 FQGTGA. V was clipped by 5 bases and J by 5 bases, with 16 bases between them. This CDR3 is built from 15 residues.

The genes are TRBV2 and TRBJ1-2; 9 nucleotides align to TRBD1. The CDR3 spans 19 residues. V shed 9 bases and J 4 bases; nucleotides not matched to a gene: 24. The germline V gene encodes CDR1 SNHLY and CDR2 FYNNEI. The CDR3 nucleotides are TGTGCCAGACCACCTGACTCGGGACAGGGTCATAACCACGGCTATGGCTACACCTTC. Amino acid sequence: CARPPDSGQGHNHGYGYTF.

The V and J genes are TRBV5-6 and TRBJ1-1; D remains ambiguous. Trimming removed 6 bases at V and 1 base at J, with 13 bases between. CDR1 SGHDT and CDR2 YYEEEE come from the germline V gene. The CDR3 covers 14 residues. CDR3 loop: CASTRTGRNTEAFF. The CDR3 nucleotides are TGTGCCAGCACCCGAACGGGGAGGAACACTGAAGCTTTCTTT.

The chain combines TRBV21-1 with TRBJ2-3; the table calls TRBD1, which could not be checked here. TRBV21-1 constitutes a pseudogene. The CDR3 spans 14 residues. The CDR3 sequence is CASSFRGNTDTQYF. The CDR3 DNA reads TGTGCCAGCAGTTTCAGGGGAAACACAGATACGCAGTATTTT.

This clone is a singleton in its sample. The rearrangement links TRBV5-6 to TRBJ1-2; tentative D call: TRBD1 (5 bases). V lost 4 bases and J 2 bases, leaving 15 bases between the germline ends. CDR1 SGHDT and CDR2 YYEEEE come from the germline V gene. The CDR3 is 15 residues long. CDR3 nucleotide sequence: TGTGCCAGCAGCCCGGTCAGTGGGACCAACTATGGCTACACCTTC. Translating it yields CASSPVSGTNYGYTF.

V usage is TRBV2 and J usage is TRBJ1-5; tentatively, D is TRBD1 (5 bases). Germline values: CDR1 SNHLY, CDR2 FYNNEI. The CDR3 covers 15 residues. Trimming pared 10 bases from V and 2 bases from J, leaving 18 bases between. CDR3 DNA sequence: TGTGCCACCCTTGAGGGCGGGACCGGCAATCAGCCCCAGCATTTT. It yields the protein CATLEGGTGNQPQHF.

The V call is TRBV9, the J call TRBJ1-6; D gene unclear. The CDR3 runs 16 residues. Trimming took 0 bases from V and 7 from J, leaving 14 bases between them. The germline gives CDR1 SGDLS, CDR2 YYNGEE. The CDR3 DNA reads as TGTGCCAGCAGCGTAGGGAGCGACCGCCTGAATTCACCCCTCCACTTT. It codes for CASSVGSDRLNSPLHF.

V usage is TRBV7-3 and J usage is TRBJ1-2; weak D call: TRBD1 (6 bases). Germline V gene lookup returns CDR1 SGHTA and CDR2 FQGTGA. The CDR3 is made up of 14 amino acids. The ends were cut back, 3 bases at V and 7 bases at J, with 15 bases in the middle. As DNA, the CDR3 is TGTGCCAGCAGCTTTTCGGGGGCGGTCGGTGGCTACACCTTC. Protein sequence: CASSFSGAVGGYTF.

The V and J genes are TRBV6-5 and TRBJ1-2; no firm D call. V dropped 8 bases and J dropped 6 bases, with 13 bases sitting between them. Looked up from germline, CDR1 is MNHEY and CDR2 is SVGAGI. The CDR3 contains 12 residues. CDR3 DNA: TGTGCCAGCCTTAACCACATAAATGGCTACACCTTC. Amino acid sequence: CASLNHINGYTF.